This T cell receptor (beta chain) emerged from a study of early T cells in non-severe SARS-CoV-2 infection. The wider study: Whole-blood bulk RNA, unsorted, was sequenced, and chains were unpaired.

This CDR3 has 14 amino acids. The germline V gene has CDR1 KGHSH and CDR2 LQKENI. Between the trimmed V and J ends, which lost 2 bases and 6 bases, there was a span of 13 bases. Researchers tagged individual cDNA molecules with unique molecular identifiers. TCRdb re-derived calls from the 5' RACE reads in MiXCR, one entry per CDR3 protein. This sample carries 70,000 or so distinct CDR3 sequences, more than 9% of them seen once, and the ten largest clones take 1.5% to 2%. This clonotype came up many times. Its antigen is as yet unknown. Overall study results and limits: The matching step, a VDJdb search, favored anti-spike CD8 responses and missed private and CD4 specificities.

This clonotype originated in an adult who was a healthcare worker with PCR-confirmed SARS-CoV-2 infection or an uninfected control (not recorded which). What was sequenced was whole blood. The chain employs TRBV18 and TRBJ1-1; maybe TRBD1 (6 bases). The DNA for the CDR3 is TGTGCCAGCTCACCAGGACAGATCAAGGCTGAAGCTTTCTTT. Its protein is CASSPGQIKAEAFF.